The 26 T cell receptor beta chains in this list originate from one sample, sequenced in a study of T cell responses to AZD1222 COVID-19 vaccine. Profiled with immunoSEQ multiplex PCR; TCRdb holds only in-frame clones, not every one. The data hold roughly 140,000 clones, with approximately 91% observed a single time. The material sequenced was peripheral blood, taken 28 days after the second AZD1222 dose. Receptors originate from an adult who received the AZD1222 COVID-19 vaccine.

This chain joins TRBV5-1 and TRBJ1-1; 10 bases are shared with TRBD1. Per the germline V gene, CDR1 is SGHRS and CDR2 is YFSETQ. The CDR3 is made up of 15 amino acids. J gave up 3 bases and V 3 bases, and 5 bases lay outside the gene matches. The CDR3 nucleotides read TGCGCCAGCAGCTCCCCCGGGACAGGGGACACTGAAGCTTTCTTT. It yields the protein CASSSPGTGDTEAFF.

The rearrangement uses TRBV11-1 and TRBJ2-1, with D possibly being TRBD1 or TRBD2 (5 bases each). V lost 1 base and J 0 bases, leaving 10 bases between the germline ends. This CDR3 region has 16 residues. From germline, CDR1 is SGHAT and CDR2 FQDESV (reference sequence). CDR3: CASSLEAGSSYNEQFF. The CDR3 DNA reads TGTGCCAGCAGCTTAGAGGCAGGGAGCTCCTACAATGAGCAGTTCTTC.

The CDR3 nucleotides read TGCGCCAGCAGCTCGGACATTTCCTACGAGCAGTACTTC. This sequence encodes CASSSDISYEQYF. The chain combines TRBV10-2 with TRBJ2-7; weak D call: TRBD1 (5 bases). Germline-derived CDR1 and CDR2 are WSHSY and SAAADI. This CDR3 is 13 amino acids long. V shed 6 bases and J shed 1 base, with 10 bases lying between them.

This clone was observed a few times. The chain joins TRBV3-1 (or the pseudogene TRBV3-2) to TRBJ2-7; 8 bases are shared with TRBD1. With 4 bases clipped from V and 1 base from J, the junction kept 6 bases outside the gene matches. Germline CDR1 and CDR2: LGHDT and YNNKEL (reference sequence). This CDR3 is built from 15 residues. CDR3 nucleotide sequence: TGTGCCAGCAGCCCACGTAACAGGGGGTCCTACGAGCAGTACTTC. Its protein is CASSPRNRGSYEQYF.

The V and J genes are TRBV5-4 and TRBJ2-2, with a tentative D call TRBD2 (6 bases). Per germline, CDR1 SGHNT and CDR2 YYREEE (reference sequence). There are 14 residues in the CDR3. V lost 5 bases, J lost 6 bases, and 14 bases lay in between. The CDR3 DNA follows: TGTGCCAGCAGGAGACTAGACTCGCCCGGGGAGCTGTTTTTT. Its translation is CASRRLDSPGELFF. The variable domain in full, with the rest retrieved from reference TRBV5-4 and TRBJ2-2, is ETGVTQSPTHLIKTRGQQVTLRCSSQSGHNTVSWYQQALGQGPQFIFQYYREEENGRGNFPPRFSGLQFPNYSSELNVNALELDDSALYLCASRRLDSPGELFFGEGSRLTVL.

The chain carries TRBV11-2 and TRBJ1-1; TRBD1 matches at 7 bases. The J segment lost 2 bases and the V segment lost 5 bases, leaving 8 bases of the junction unmatched. The CDR3 runs 15 residues. Per germline, CDR1 SGHAT and CDR2 FQNNGV. CDR3 residues: CASSLGDRINTEAFF. DNA of the CDR3: TGTGCCAGCAGCCTAGGGGACAGAATTAACACTGAAGCTTTCTTT.

This clone was picked up many times. The chain carries TRBV5-1 and TRBJ1-2; D uncertain. CDR1 and CDR2 (germline): SGHRS, YFSETQ. V lost 0 bases to trimming and J lost 2 bases, with 11 bases between them. This CDR3 region has 15 residues. The CDR3 sequence: CASSLAAALNYGYTF. In DNA form, the CDR3 reads TGCGCCAGCAGCTTGGCGGCAGCTTTAAACTATGGCTACACCTTC.

The V gene is TRBV29-1, the J gene TRBJ2-1; 7 nucleotides agree with TRBD1. Germline CDR1 and CDR2: SQVTM and ANQGSEA. CDR3 length: 14 amino acids. V lost 7 bases to trimming and J lost 8 bases; unmatched junction nucleotides: 14. In DNA, the CDR3 is TGCAGCGCCACCCCCTCCGACAGGGTTTATGAGCAGTTCTTC. Amino acids: CSATPSDRVYEQFF.

The chain links TRBV2 to TRBJ1-1, with 10 nucleotides matching TRBD1. V lost 7 bases, J lost 5 bases, and 4 bases stayed unmatched. From germline, CDR1 is SNHLY and CDR2 FYNNEI. CDR3 size: 13 residues. The chain's CDR3 is CASTGTGETEAFF. CDR3 in DNA: TGTGCCAGCACTGGGACAGGGGAGACTGAAGCTTTCTTT.

The chain is built from TRBV7-3 and TRBJ1-1; 7 bases map to TRBD1. Germline CDR1 reads SGHTA; CDR2 reads FQGTGA. CDR3 length: 14 residues. Losses at the gene ends were 5 bases for V and 1 base for J; bases not matched to a gene: 4. Written as DNA, the CDR3 is TGTGCCAGCAGCCCGGGGACAGCGAACACTGAAGCTTTCTTT. Amino acid sequence: CASSPGTANTEAFF.

The genes are TRBV2 and TRBJ1-2, with TRBD1 as a possible D gene (5 bases). CDR3 length: 13 amino acids. The V end was cut by 7 bases, the J end by 2 bases, with 11 bases between. Germline V lookup: CDR1 SNHLY, CDR2 FYNNEI. The CDR3, as DNA: TGTGCCAGCACCCTGGGGCAAAACTATGGCTACACCTTC. This codes for CASTLGQNYGYTF.

This rearrangement joins TRBV3-1 (or the pseudogene TRBV3-2) to TRBJ1-2; 10 nucleotides agree with TRBD1. Looked up from germline, CDR1 is LGHDT and CDR2 is YNNKEL (reference sequence). The V gene end was trimmed by 1 base and the J gene end by 4 bases; junction bases not matched to a gene: 6. The CDR3 has 16 residues. CDR3 region: CASSQVFRTGGYGYTF. Written as DNA, the CDR3 is TGTGCCAGCAGCCAAGTGTTCCGGACAGGGGGCTATGGCTACACCTTC.

V gene TRBV7-2 combines with J gene TRBJ2-3, with 7 bases identical to TRBD2. Germline CDR1 is SGHTA and CDR2 is FQGNSA. This CDR3 region has 16 residues. Trimming at V came to 5 bases and at J to 1 base, leaving 9 bases not matched to a gene. The CDR3 bases are TGTGCCAGCAGCCGCCGGGGGAGGGAGGGCACAGATACGCAGTATTTT. Protein: CASSRRGREGTDTQYF.

The gene calls are TRBV11-2 and TRBJ1-2, with 7 positions matching TRBD1. V shed 5 bases and J 5 bases; nucleotides not matched to a gene: 5. Germline-derived CDR1 and CDR2 are SGHAT and FQNNGV. The CDR3 covers 13 residues. The CDR3 sequence is CASSEGTEYGYTF. CDR3 nucleotides: TGTGCCAGCAGCGAGGGGACAGAGTATGGCTACACCTTC.

The gene calls are TRBV9 and TRBJ2-3, with 7 positions matching TRBD2. V shed 0 bases, J shed 2 bases, and the junction held 9 bases outside the gene matches. The CDR3 consists of 17 residues. Per the germline V gene, CDR1 is SGDLS and CDR2 is YYNGEE. CDR3 bases: TGTGCCAGCAGCGTAGTTTCAGGAGCGGGATACACAGATACGCAGTATTTT. Protein: CASSVVSGAGYTDTQYF.

This clone was seen just once. In nucleotides, the CDR3 is TGTGCCAGCAGCTTAAAGGGTGTGTCACCCCTCCACTTT. This encodes CASSLKGVSPLHF. The chain recombines TRBV7-2 with TRBJ1-6; D gene uncertain. Looked up from germline, CDR1 is SGHTA and CDR2 is FQGNSA. The length of the CDR3 is 13 residues. Trimming left V 2 bases short and J 10 bases short, with 9 bases between.

The chain recombines TRBV15 with TRBJ2-1; 9 bases fit TRBD1. CDR1 is LNHNV, CDR2 YYDKDF, per germline (reference sequence). The length of the CDR3 is 15 residues. V lost 3 bases, J lost 2 bases, and 2 bases stayed unmatched. The CDR3 DNA sequence: TGTGCCACCAGCAGTCGACAGGGGGCCTACAATGAGCAGTTCTTC. This translates into CATSSRQGAYNEQFF.

V gene TRBV6-1 combines with J gene TRBJ1-2; tentatively, D is TRBD1 (6 bases). V was pared by 3 bases and J by 4 bases, with 9 bases between. Germline assignment: CDR1 MNHNS and CDR2 SASEGT. This CDR3 region has 13 residues. For the CDR3, the DNA is TGTGCCAGCAGTGACAGGGGCCGCTATGGCTACACCTTC. Its protein product is CASSDRGRYGYTF.

The chain has TRBV5-6 and TRBJ1-2; D possibly corresponds to TRBD1 (5 bases). Germline V CDR1 and CDR2: SGHDT, YYEEEE. The CDR3 is made up of 12 amino acids. Deletions cut 3 bases from V and 8 bases from J, with 11 bases between. CDR3 residues: CASSWGSQGYTF. CDR3 sequence (DNA): TGTGCCAGCAGCTGGGGGTCGCAAGGCTACACCTTC.

V is TRBV7-8 and J is TRBJ1-4, with 9 positions matching TRBD1. The germline V gene has CDR1 SGHVS and CDR2 FQNEAQ. V trimming: 1 base; J trimming: 5 bases; junction bases outside the gene matches: 5. The CDR3 sequence is 16 residues long. The CDR3 spells CASSLDRGRPNEKLFF. The CDR3 DNA reads as TGTGCCAGCAGCTTAGACAGGGGGCGGCCAAATGAAAAACTGTTTTTT.

V and J are TRBV4-1 and TRBJ1-2; D is unresolved. Trimming pared 0 bases from V and 2 bases from J, leaving 13 bases between. The CDR3 sequence is 16 residues long. Looked up from germline, CDR1 is MGHRA and CDR2 is YSYEKL. CDR3 loop: CASSQDGPILNYGYTF. In DNA form, the CDR3 reads TGCGCCAGCAGCCAAGATGGGCCGATCCTAAACTATGGCTACACCTTC.

V is TRBV7-8 and J is TRBJ1-3, with a possible D match to TRBD1 (5 bases). The CDR3 contains 14 residues. Per germline, CDR1 SGHVS and CDR2 FQNEAQ. V lost 3 bases and J lost 4, with 10 bases in between. The CDR3: CASSFSGRGNTIYF. For the CDR3, the DNA is TGTGCCAGCAGCTTTTCGGGGCGAGGAAACACCATATATTTT.

This chain connects TRBV2 to TRBJ2-3, with a possible D match to TRBD2 (6 bases). The CDR3 length is 12 residues. Trimming stripped 7 bases from V and 10 bases from J, with 15 bases between. From germline, CDR1 is SNHLY and CDR2 FYNNEI. This CDR3 reads CASTKGGVAQYF. In DNA, the CDR3 is TGTGCCAGCACAAAGGGAGGAGTGGCGCAGTATTTT.

V usage is TRBV9 and J usage is TRBJ2-5; D is possibly TRBD1 (6 bases). Germline assignment: CDR1 SGDLS and CDR2 YYNGEE. V lost 0 bases to trimming and J lost 9 bases, with 12 bases between them. CDR3 size: 13 residues. CDR3 DNA: TGTGCCAGCAGCGTAGAAACAGGGCGGTCCCAGTACTTC. Its protein is CASSVETGRSQYF.

In DNA, the CDR3 is TGTGCCAGCAGCTTAACAGGGACGGAACATGAAAAACTGTTTTTT. This translates into CASSLTGTEHEKLFF. The V and J genes are TRBV7-9 and TRBJ1-4; TRBD1 might be the D (6 bases). Germline CDR1 SEHNR, CDR2 FQNEAQ (reference sequence). The CDR3 covers 15 residues. V lost 2 bases and J lost 6, with 13 bases in between. The full variable domain, completed using reference TRBV7-9 and TRBJ1-4, is DTGVSQNPRHKITKRGQNVTFRCDPISEHNRLYWYRQTLGQGPEFLTYFQNEAQLEKSRLLSDRFSAERPKGSFSTLEIQRTEQGDSAMYLCASSLTGTEHEKLFFGSGTQLSVL.

V gene TRBV12-3 or TRBV12-4 combines with J gene TRBJ1-1; D is unclear. This CDR3 comprises 11 residues. V dropped 8 bases and J dropped 1 base, with 5 bases sitting between them. CDR3 protein: CASLQNTEAFF. CDR3 DNA sequence: TGTGCCAGCCTGCAGAACACTGAAGCTTTCTTT.